The 24 T cell receptor beta chains presented below share a single source sample, sequenced in a study of T cell responses to AZD1222 COVID-19 vaccine. Sequencing used immunoSEQ multiplex PCR; TCRdb keeps in-frame clones, though not all of them. The table includes about 140,000 clones, 88% detected once. The source material was peripheral blood, sampled 28 days after the second dose of the MenACWY control vaccine. The receptors derive from an adult who received the MenACWY meningococcal vaccine as a control.

V gene TRBV24-1 combines with J gene TRBJ1-2; 9 bases match TRBD1. Germline CDR1 is KGHDR and CDR2 is SFDVKD. With 2 bases clipped from V and 4 bases from J, the junction kept 7 bases outside the gene matches. This CDR3 contains 16 residues. The CDR3 sequence is CATSDSTDRGTYGYTF. The DNA of the CDR3 is TGTGCCACCAGTGATTCAACGGACAGGGGTACCTATGGCTACACCTTC.

The chain is built from TRBV24-1 and TRBJ2-1; 8 nucleotides align to TRBD1. Germline assignment: CDR1 KGHDR and CDR2 SFDVKD. This CDR3 has 16 amino acids. V gave up 3 bases and J gave up 4 bases; unmatched junction bases: 7. The CDR3 is CATSDAAGQAYNEQFF. In DNA form, the CDR3 reads TGTGCCACCAGTGATGCCGCGGGACAGGCTTACAATGAGCAGTTCTTC.

CDR3 coding DNA: TGTGCCAGCAGTGAAAACGCCTATGGCTACACCTTC. Translation gives CASSENAYGYTF. The chain is built from TRBV6-1 and TRBJ1-2; no firm D call. Germline CDR1 MNHNS, CDR2 SASEGT. V was pared by 2 bases and J by 4 bases, with 5 bases between. The CDR3 totals 12 residues.

This rearrangement joins TRBV28 to TRBJ1-5; TRBD1 aligns across 8 bases. V gave up 3 bases and J gave up 4 bases; unmatched junction bases: 2. The CDR3 runs to 14 residues. CDR1 is MDHEN, CDR2 SYDVKM, per germline. CDR3 loop: CASSFTGGNQPQHF. The CDR3 DNA is TGTGCCAGCAGTTTCACAGGGGGGAATCAGCCCCAGCATTTT. The whole variable domain, remainder taken from reference TRBV28 and TRBJ1-5, is DVKVTQSSRYLVKRTGEKVFLECVQDMDHENMFWYRQDPGLGLRLIYFSYDVKMKEKGDIPEGYSVSREKKERFSLILESASTNQTSMYLCASSFTGGNQPQHFGDGTRLSIL.

This chain connects TRBV7-8 to TRBJ1-2, with TRBD1 as a possible D gene (6 bases). Per the germline V gene, CDR1 is SGHVS and CDR2 is FQNEAQ. Trimming shortened V by 1 base and J by 4 bases, and 19 bases separated the two germline ends. The CDR3 length is 17 residues. CDR3 protein: CASSLVPTRDTSYGYTF. CDR3 bases: TGTGCCAGCAGCTTAGTCCCCACCAGGGACACTTCCTATGGCTACACCTTC. The whole variable domain, remainder taken from reference TRBV7-8 and TRBJ1-2, is GAGVSQSPRYKVAKRGQDVALRCDPISGHVSLFWYQQALGQGPEFLTYFQNEAQLDKSGLPSDRFFAERPEGSVSTLKIQRTQQEDSAVYLCASSLVPTRDTSYGYTFGSGTRLTVV.

The gene calls are TRBV18 and TRBJ1-1; D perhaps matches TRBD1 (5 bases). Between the trimmed V and J ends, which lost 1 base and 2 bases, there was a span of 11 bases. The CDR3 extends over 15 amino acids. The germline V gene encodes CDR1 KGHSH and CDR2 LQKENI. The CDR3 DNA sequence: TGTGCCAGCTCACCACGTGGAGGGGCAAACACTGAAGCTTTCTTT. The encoded protein is CASSPRGGANTEAFF.

The rearrangement uses TRBV7-2 and TRBJ2-3, with D perhaps being TRBD1 or TRBD2 (6 bases each). Germline CDR1 SGHTA, CDR2 FQGNSA. Trimming removed 3 bases from V and 5 bases from J, with 15 bases in between. This CDR3 spans 15 amino acids. CDR3: CASSFQQGGGDTQYF. For the CDR3, the DNA is TGTGCCAGCAGCTTCCAACAGGGAGGAGGAGATACGCAGTATTTT.

The chain joins TRBV11-3 to TRBJ1-1; TRBD1 aligns across 10 bases. With V trimmed by 4 bases and J by 7 bases, 3 bases remained unmatched. CDR3 length: 13 residues. In germline, CDR1 is SGHNT, CDR2 YENEEA. CDR3 in amino acids: CASSSGQGNEAFF. The CDR3 DNA sequence: TGTGCCAGCAGCTCGGGACAGGGGAATGAAGCTTTCTTT. The variable domain in full, with the rest retrieved from reference TRBV11-3 and TRBJ1-1, is EAGVVQSPRYKIIEKKQPVAFWCNPISGHNTLYWYLQNLGQGPELLIRYENEEAVDDSQLPKDRFSAERLKGVDSTLKIQPAELGDSAVYLCASSSGQGNEAFFGQGTRLTVV.

The gene calls are TRBV7-2 and TRBJ2-7, with D unresolved. The CDR3 extends over 15 amino acids. Germline values: CDR1 SGHTA, CDR2 FQGNSA. V lost 1 base, J lost 1 base, and 11 bases lay in between. The CDR3 DNA is TGTGCCAGCAGCTTAGACCGCTGGCTTTCCTACGAGCAGTACTTC. This codes for CASSLDRWLSYEQYF. Looking up the rest from reference TRBV7-2 and TRBJ2-7 gives the full variable domain: GAGVSQSPSNKVTEKGKDVELRCDPISGHTALYWYRQSLGQGLEFLIYFQGNSAPDKSGLPSDRFSAERTGGSVSTLTIQRTQQEDSAVYLCASSLDRWLSYEQYFGPGTRLTVT.

This chain uses TRBV11-3 with TRBJ1-1, with D tentatively TRBD1 (5 bases). CDR3 length equals 14 residues. Germline V gene sequence: CDR1 SGHNT, CDR2 YENEEA. The V end lost 4 bases, the J end lost 6 bases, and 15 bases lay between the germline ends. CDR3 DNA sequence: TGTGCCAGCAGCTCCGGGACGGGTCCCGCTGAAGCTTTCTTT. Its translation: CASSSGTGPAEAFF. Supplemented by reference TRBV11-3 and TRBJ1-1, the full variable domain reads EAGVVQSPRYKIIEKKQPVAFWCNPISGHNTLYWYLQNLGQGPELLIRYENEEAVDDSQLPKDRFSAERLKGVDSTLKIQPAELGDSAVYLCASSSGTGPAEAFFGQGTRLTVV.

V and J are TRBV6-2 or TRBV6-3 and TRBJ2-4, with 9 bases identical to TRBD2. CDR1 is MNHEY, CDR2 SVGEGT, per germline. V shed 6 bases, J shed 1 base, and the junction held 16 bases outside the gene matches. The CDR3 spans 19 residues. The CDR3 loop is CASSRSRAGGGLAKNIQYF. CDR3 DNA: TGTGCCAGCAGCCGGAGTCGAGCGGGGGGTGGATTGGCCAAAAACATTCAGTACTTC.

Here the CDR3 reads CAWRTGRSTEAFF. In nucleotides, the CDR3 is TGTGCCTGGAGGACAGGGAGATCCACTGAAGCTTTCTTT. This chain uses TRBV30 with TRBJ1-1, with TRBD1 matching 7 bases. The CDR3 contains 13 residues. Germline loops: CDR1 GTSNPN, CDR2 SVGIG (reference sequence). V shed 3 bases, J shed 4 bases, and the junction held 5 bases outside the gene matches.

The CDR3 DNA is TGTGCCAGCAGCTTCGGACAGGGGGACTATGGCTACACCTTC. Amino acid sequence: CASSFGQGDYGYTF. V is TRBV5-5 and J is TRBJ1-2; 10 bases map to TRBD1. The CDR3 is made up of 14 amino acids. V lost 2 bases and J lost 3; bases outside the gene matches: 1. The germline V gene encodes CDR1 SGHKS and CDR2 YYEKEE (reference sequence).

The chain has TRBV6-5 and TRBJ2-7, with D tentatively TRBD1 (6 bases). Germline V gene sequence: CDR1 MNHEY, CDR2 SVGAGI. The CDR3 is 12 residues long. V was pared by 6 bases and J by 4 bases, with 10 bases between. CDR3 in amino acids: CASSRTVYEQYF. The CDR3, as DNA: TGTGCCAGCAGCAGGACAGTTTACGAGCAGTACTTC.

This clone was counted a single time. This chain joins TRBV4-1 and TRBJ1-6; 7 bases line up with TRBD1. CDR1 and CDR2 (germline): MGHRA, YSYEKL. The CDR3 loop spans 15 amino acids. The J segment lost 8 bases and the V segment lost 6 bases, leaving 10 bases of the junction unmatched. This CDR3 is CASSQYDRVDSPLHF. The CDR3 DNA reads as TGCGCCAGCAGTCAATATGACAGGGTGGATTCACCCCTCCACTTT.

Details on this clone: Distinct nucleotide sequences in the sample also encode this CDR3. The chain is built from TRBV2 and TRBJ2-5; no clear D gene. Germline values: CDR1 SNHLY, CDR2 FYNNEI. V was trimmed by 6 bases and J by 5 bases, leaving 7 bases between them. CDR3 size: 11 residues. CDR3 residues: CASSGRETQYF. CDR3 coding DNA: TGTGCCAGCAGCGGGCGGGAGACCCAGTACTTC.

Remarks on this clone: Within the sample, other DNA sequences also encode this same CDR3. V usage is TRBV18 and J usage is TRBJ1-1; D remains ambiguous. The V gene's germline CDR1 is KGHSH and CDR2 LQKENI. This CDR3 has 14 residues. Trimming took 3 bases from V and 1 from J, leaving 9 bases between them. The CDR3 protein is CASSPRTGNTEAFF. The CDR3, as DNA: TGTGCCAGCTCACCTAGGACGGGGAACACTGAAGCTTTCTTT.

This chain connects TRBV11-3 to TRBJ1-1, with a possible D match to TRBD1 (6 bases). V shed 6 bases and J shed 0 bases, with 20 bases lying between them. This CDR3 is 17 amino acids long. Germline V gives CDR1 SGHNT, CDR2 YENEEA. In DNA form, the CDR3 reads TGTGCCAGCAGTCGAAACCGGGACAATAGAATGAACACTGAAGCTTTCTTT. Translating gives CASSRNRDNRMNTEAFF.

The V call is TRBV23-1, the J call TRBJ2-2; D not certain. Being an ORF, TRBV23-1 has a function that is uncertain. V lost 8 bases and J lost 12, with 25 bases in between. This CDR3 contains 15 residues. CDR3: CASLFPTPGPEKLFF. CDR3 nucleotide sequence: TGCGCCAGCCTATTCCCAACCCCGGGTCCGGAAAAGCTGTTTTTT.

The chain links TRBV28 to TRBJ1-1, with 7 bases identical to TRBD1. Germline assignment: CDR1 MDHEN and CDR2 SYDVKM. The CDR3 is 14 amino acids. Trimming took 6 bases from V and 5 from J; bases not matched to a gene: 9. Here the CDR3 DNA reads TGTGCCAGCAGGTGGAGGGGGCGGGGTACTGAAGCTTTCTTT. Translating gives CASRWRGRGTEAFF.

The chain couples TRBV6-5 to TRBJ1-2; 10 bases match TRBD1. V lost 6 bases to trimming and J lost 7 bases; unmatched junction nucleotides: 11. The CDR3 is 15 residues long. Germline V lookup: CDR1 MNHEY, CDR2 SVGAGI. CDR3 sequence (DNA): TGTGCCAGCAGCCGCTCCGGGACAGGGGCGGGTGGCTACACCTTC. This codes for CASSRSGTGAGGYTF.

This sequence joins TRBV7-2 and TRBJ2-1; 9 bases map to TRBD1. The ends lost 5 bases at V and 8 bases at J; junction bases unmatched: 7. The CDR3 is 14 amino acids. Germline V gives CDR1 SGHTA, CDR2 FQGNSA. The DNA for the CDR3 is TGTGCCAGCAGCAGGGACAGGGTTTTCTATGAGCAGTTCTTC. Translation gives CASSRDRVFYEQFF.

The chain is built from TRBV7-2 and TRBJ1-2; tentatively, D is TRBD1 (5 bases). Germline assignment: CDR1 SGHTA and CDR2 FQGNSA. V lost 3 bases and J 6 bases, leaving 14 bases between the germline ends. This CDR3 spans 14 amino acids. CDR3 residues: CASSFRRQLHGYTF. Here the CDR3 DNA reads TGTGCCAGCAGCTTCCGTAGACAGCTCCATGGCTACACCTTC.

This clone came up once. The same CDR3 is also encoded by other DNA sequences in this sample. The chain is built from TRBV18 and TRBJ1-5; the D is unclear. Germline V CDR1 and CDR2: KGHSH, LQKENI. V gave up 0 bases and J gave up 7 bases, with 7 bases separating them. The CDR3 consists of 13 residues. The CDR3 sequence is CASSPPGRQPQHF. CDR3 DNA sequence: TGTGCCAGCTCACCACCGGGGAGACAGCCCCAGCATTTT.